Listed here are 25 T cell receptor beta chains from one sample, sequenced in a study of blood T cell repertoires in COVID-19 (dated by TCRdb to between 2020 and 2021). Receptor amplification or capture employed the immunoSEQ multiplex PCR assay. TCRdb took this table from immuneACCESS and kept in-frame rearrangements with V and J called. Such tables lack part of the clones; where checked against another copy, unresolved V genes explain under half of the gap, and the rest is unexplained. A total of tens of thousands of clones appear in this sample, approximately 85% of them only once. About 6.5% of the sample lies in the top ten. Sequencing was done on a sample of peripheral blood. The receptors derive from a man aged 60 to 69 with acute or convalescent COVID-19.

V usage is TRBV6-2 or TRBV6-3 and J usage is TRBJ2-7, with TRBD1 identical over 7 bases. Germline CDR1 and CDR2: MNHEY and SVGEGT. This CDR3 comprises 14 residues. V was pared by 2 bases and J by 2 bases, with 3 bases of the junction left unmatched. As DNA, the CDR3 is TGTGCCAGCAGTTACGTGGGGACAGCCTACGAGCAGTACTTC. Protein: CASSYVGTAYEQYF.

This clone was counted between two and nine times. The chain joins TRBV24-1 to TRBJ2-1, with 9 bases fitting TRBD2. Germline CDR1 and CDR2: KGHDR and SFDVKD. The CDR3 is made up of 16 amino acids. Germline trimming cut 0 bases from V and 5 bases from J; bases unmatched to any gene: 4. CDR3 nucleotides: TGTGCCACCAGTGATTTGGGTAGCGGGAGTGACAATGAGCAGTTCTTC. This translates into CATSDLGSGSDNEQFF.

This rearrangement joins TRBV13 to TRBJ1-5; D may be TRBD1 (5 bases). From germline, CDR1 is PRHDT and CDR2 FYEKMQ (reference sequence). The CDR3 is 14 residues long. The V end lost 5 bases, the J end lost 2 bases, and 10 bases lay between the germline ends. The CDR3 loop is CASSTGGGNQPQHF. Written as DNA, the CDR3 is TGTGCCAGCAGCACAGGTGGCGGCAATCAGCCCCAGCATTTT.

The J gene is TRBJ1-4, the V gene TRBV9; D remains unclear. Germline-derived CDR1 and CDR2 are SGDLS and YYNGEE. V dropped 4 bases and J dropped 0 bases, with 10 bases sitting between them. This CDR3 has 15 amino acids. CDR3: CASSTQPATNEKLFF. Written as DNA, the CDR3 is TGTGCCAGCAGCACACAGCCGGCAACTAATGAAAAACTGTTTTTT.

The chain has TRBV5-1 and TRBJ2-7; 9 bases are a match to TRBD2. The V gene's germline CDR1 is SGHRS and CDR2 YFSETQ. Germline trimming cut 0 bases from V and 2 bases from J; bases unmatched to any gene: 6. This CDR3 has 16 amino acids. The CDR3 DNA follows: TGCGCCAGCAGCTTGGCGCCAGCGGGAGGCCCCTACGAGCAGTACTTC. Protein sequence: CASSLAPAGGPYEQYF.

The rearrangement links TRBV6-2 or TRBV6-3 to TRBJ1-5; unclear D gene. This CDR3 is 15 amino acids long. Germline V lookup: CDR1 MNHEY, CDR2 SVGEGT. Trimming took off 4 bases at V and 7 bases at J, with 17 bases between the two ends. CDR3 protein: CASSFSQGGPQPQHF. The DNA of the CDR3 is TGTGCCAGCAGTTTCTCCCAAGGAGGTCCGCAGCCCCAGCATTTT.

This clone has a handful of counts. The genes are TRBV18 and TRBJ2-1; the D gene is possibly TRBD1 (7 bases). Germline V gene lookup returns CDR1 KGHSH and CDR2 LQKENI. V was shortened by 3 bases and J by 4 bases, with 16 bases between the two germline ends. CDR3 size: 16 residues. The CDR3 coding sequence is TGTGCCAGCTCACCTCAGGCGGGACAGCGGTACAATGAGCAGTTCTTC. This encodes CASSPQAGQRYNEQFF. Complete variable domain (other parts from reference TRBV18 and TRBJ2-1): NAGVMQNPRHLVRRRGQEARLRCSPMKGHSHVYWYRQLPEEGLKFMVYLQKENIIDESGMPKERFSAEFPKEGPSILRIQQVVRGDSAAYFCASSPQAGQRYNEQFFGPGTRLTVL.

By sample fraction, this clone is medium-sized. The J gene is TRBJ2-4, the V gene TRBV24-1; tentatively, D is TRBD1 (7 bases). The V gene's germline CDR1 is KGHDR and CDR2 SFDVKD. CDR3 length: 15 residues. Trimming took 2 bases from V and 9 from J, leaving 16 bases between them. The CDR3 loop is CATSDSRGAQGIQYF. The DNA for the CDR3 is TGTGCCACCAGTGATTCCAGGGGGGCCCAGGGCATTCAGTACTTC.

V is TRBV30 and J is TRBJ2-3; the match to TRBD2 covers 14 bases. V shed 4 bases and J 0 bases; nucleotides not matched to a gene: 3. CDR1 and CDR2 (germline): GTSNPN, SVGIG (reference sequence). The CDR3 consists of 16 residues. Written as DNA, the CDR3 is TGTGCCTGGAACGGACTAGCGGGAGGAAGCACAGATACGCAGTATTTT. Protein sequence: CAWNGLAGGSTDTQYF.

The chain carries TRBV4-2 and TRBJ2-7, with 8 bases identical to TRBD2. Germline-derived CDR1 and CDR2 are LGHNA and YNFKEQ. V shed 0 bases, J shed 5 bases, and the junction held 6 bases outside the gene matches. This CDR3 contains 15 residues. CDR3 residues: CASSQDPGGPNEQYF. The CDR3 nucleotides read TGTGCCAGCAGCCAAGATCCGGGAGGGCCCAACGAGCAGTACTTC.

The chain uses TRBV28 and TRBJ1-1; the D is unclear. Per germline, CDR1 MDHEN and CDR2 SYDVKM. The CDR3 extends over 12 amino acids. V was clipped by 6 bases and J by 5 bases, with 10 bases between them. CDR3 sequence (DNA): TGTGCCAGCAGGTGGCGAGGGACTGAAGCTTTCTTT. It is translated as CASRWRGTEAFF.

The chain uses TRBV10-3 and TRBJ1-6; tentatively, D is TRBD1 (5 bases). The CDR3 loop spans 18 amino acids. The V end lost 3 bases, the J end lost 1 base, and 16 bases lay between the germline ends. Germline lookup yields CDR1 ENHRY and CDR2 SYGVKD. In DNA, the CDR3 is TGTGCCATCAGTGATTCCTCACGGGGGGGGTCCTATAATTCACCCCTCCACTTT. This sequence encodes CAISDSSRGGSYNSPLHF.

J is TRBJ2-1 and V is TRBV27; TRBD1 matches 8 bases. The CDR3 sequence is 13 residues long. Trimming removed 5 bases from V and 7 bases from J; junction bases left unmatched: 4. Germline-derived CDR1 and CDR2 are MNHEY and SMNVEV (reference sequence). CDR3 sequence (DNA): TGTGCCAGCAGTCGAACAGGGGGAAATGAGCAGTTCTTC. Translating it yields CASSRTGGNEQFF.

The V call is TRBV11-1, the J call TRBJ2-7, with D possibly matching TRBD2 (6 bases). V lost 5 bases, J lost 7 bases, and 18 bases lay in between. In germline, CDR1 is SGHAT, CDR2 FQDESV (reference sequence). The CDR3 covers 14 residues. The CDR3 is CASSVRDSLQEQYF. The CDR3 nucleotides read TGTGCCAGCAGCGTCCGGGACTCCCTCCAGGAGCAGTACTTC.

The gene calls are TRBV24-1 and TRBJ2-1, with D tentatively TRBD1 (5 bases). The CDR3 is 16 residues long. Germline CDR1 is KGHDR and CDR2 is SFDVKD. V shed 0 bases and J shed 5 bases, with 13 bases lying between them. The CDR3 here is CATSDLSGWDNNEQFF. DNA for the CDR3: TGTGCCACCAGTGATTTGTCAGGGTGGGATAACAATGAGCAGTTCTTC.

This clone appeared once. V is TRBV7-8 and J is TRBJ2-1; 9 bases agree with TRBD2. CDR1 is SGHVS, CDR2 FQNEAQ, per germline. The ends lost 4 bases at V and 6 bases at J; junction bases unmatched: 10. This CDR3 is 16 amino acids long. The CDR3 here is CASSSTTSGRVNEQFF. As DNA, the CDR3 is TGTGCCAGCAGCTCCACCACTAGCGGGCGCGTCAATGAGCAGTTCTTC.

In the case of this clone: A read error may account for a junction end that differs from germline. V and J are TRBV14 and TRBJ1-3; a possible D gene is TRBD1 (5 bases). The V gene's germline CDR1 is SGHDN and CDR2 FVKESK. The CDR3 contains 16 residues. The chain's CDR3 is CASTQAGAGLGNTIYF. The CDR3, as DNA: TGTGCCAGCACCCAAGCCGGCGCAGGGCTAGGAAACACCATATATTTT.

This clone has more than one count but fewer than ten. The rearrangement uses TRBV19 and TRBJ2-7; the D is unclear. The germline gives CDR1 LNHDA, CDR2 SQIVND (reference sequence). The CDR3 loop spans 11 amino acids. Trimming took 8 bases from V and 4 from J, leaving 9 bases between them. In DNA form, the CDR3 reads TGTGCCAGTCCCGACTGGTACGAGCAGTACTTC. Amino acids: CASPDWYEQYF.

The V call is TRBV5-1, the J call TRBJ1-1, with 8 nucleotides matching TRBD1. This CDR3 is built from 13 residues. Germline V gene sequence: CDR1 SGHRS, CDR2 YFSETQ. The V gene end was trimmed by 7 bases and the J gene end by 4 bases; junction bases not matched to a gene: 6. The CDR3: CASVDRVGTEAFF. The CDR3 DNA sequence: TGCGCCAGCGTGGACAGGGTGGGCACTGAAGCTTTCTTT.

V and J are TRBV7-2 and TRBJ2-2; TRBD2 is a possible D gene (6 bases). The CDR3 spans 17 residues. V lost 2 bases, J lost 3 bases, and 16 bases lay in between. Germline values: CDR1 SGHTA, CDR2 FQGNSA. The CDR3 sequence is CASSLTTQRAYTGELFF. For the CDR3, the DNA is TGTGCCAGCAGCTTAACGACCCAGCGGGCATACACCGGGGAGCTGTTTTTT.

This rearrangement joins TRBV5-1 to TRBJ2-3; 8 bases are shared with TRBD1. Germline-derived CDR1 and CDR2 are SGHRS and YFSETQ. The CDR3 length is 14 residues. V was clipped by 5 bases and J by 2 bases; unmatched bases: 4. The CDR3 sequence: CASREGQATDTQYF. As DNA, the CDR3 is TGCGCCAGCAGAGAGGGACAGGCCACAGATACGCAGTATTTT. The whole variable domain, remainder taken from reference TRBV5-1 and TRBJ2-3, is KAGVTQTPRYLIKTRGQQVTLSCSPISGHRSVSWYQQTPGQGLQFLFEYFSETQRNKGNFPGRFSGRQFSNSRSEMNVSTLELGDSALYLCASREGQATDTQYFGPGTRLTVL.

The rearrangement joins TRBV18 to TRBJ2-7; TRBD1 might be the D (7 bases). V was clipped by 0 bases and J by 5 bases, with 17 bases between them. CDR3 length: 16 residues. Germline CDR1 and CDR2: KGHSH and LQKENI. The CDR3 loop is CASSPPQQGGSNEQYF. The CDR3 region has the DNA TGTGCCAGCTCACCACCCCAGCAGGGGGGATCCAACGAGCAGTACTTC.

J is TRBJ2-7 and V is TRBV29-1; 12 nucleotides match TRBD2. The CDR3 contains 17 residues. V lost 6 bases, J lost 1 base, and 13 bases stayed unmatched. CDR1 SQVTM and CDR2 ANQGSEA come from the germline V gene. In DNA, the CDR3 is TGCAGCGTAGCTGGGACTAGCGGGCTTCATTTGTCCTACGAGCAGTACTTC. Protein sequence: CSVAGTSGLHLSYEQYF.

The chain uses TRBV7-9 and TRBJ1-1, with 7 bases aligning to TRBD1. V gave up 6 bases and J gave up 6 bases; unmatched junction bases: 10. This CDR3 has 14 amino acids. Germline V gene sequence: CDR1 SEHNR, CDR2 FQNEAQ (reference sequence). CDR3 in amino acids: CASSSSGTESEAFF. The CDR3 nucleotides read TGTGCCAGCAGTTCCTCCGGGACAGAGTCTGAAGCTTTCTTT.

The V call is TRBV10-1, the J call TRBJ2-1; 14 bases line up with TRBD2. The length of the CDR3 is 15 residues. Germline V lookup: CDR1 WNHNN, CDR2 SYGVQD (reference sequence). After removal of 4 bases from V and 8 bases from J, the junction contained 4 bases not matched to a gene. The CDR3 loop is CASSVGTSGSDEQFF. Here the CDR3 DNA reads TGCGCCAGCAGTGTTGGGACTAGCGGGAGCGATGAGCAGTTCTTC.